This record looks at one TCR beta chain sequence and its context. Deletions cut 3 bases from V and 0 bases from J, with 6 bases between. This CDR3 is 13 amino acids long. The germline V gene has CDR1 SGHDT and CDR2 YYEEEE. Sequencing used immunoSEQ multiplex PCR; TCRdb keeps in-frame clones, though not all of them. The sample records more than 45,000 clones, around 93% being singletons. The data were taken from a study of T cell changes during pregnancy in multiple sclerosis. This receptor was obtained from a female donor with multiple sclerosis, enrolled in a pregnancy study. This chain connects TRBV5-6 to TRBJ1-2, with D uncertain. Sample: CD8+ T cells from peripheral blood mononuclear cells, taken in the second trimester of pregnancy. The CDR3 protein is CASSSGTNYGYTF. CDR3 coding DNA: TGTGCCAGCAGCTCCGGGACTAACTATGGCTACACCTTC.